This T cell receptor (beta chain) was retrieved from a study of OX40 agonist ivuxolimab in advanced cancers. Regarding the study as a whole: By week 6 at 0.1 to 3.0 mg/kg, blood CD4+ and CD8+ T cells had expanded clonally.

Germline V lookup: CDR1 SGHNT, CDR2 YYREEE (reference sequence). Trimming cost V 4 bases and J 1 base; bases outside gene matches: 11. The CDR3 extends over 17 amino acids. Repertoires were generated with immunoSEQ multiplex PCR, while TCRdb's copy carries only in-frame clones and drops some. The data show some 71,000 clones, with roughly 84% seen just once and around 0.75% held by the top ten. With respect to this clone: What it binds is not known.

The material was CD4+ or CD8+ T cells sorted from blood, obtained in a trial of the OX40 agonist ivuxolimab. V usage is TRBV5-4 and J usage is TRBJ2-3; 8 positions match TRBD2. This TCR derives from an adult with an advanced solid tumor such as melanoma, head and neck, liver or kidney cancer. DNA of the CDR3: TGTGCCAGCAGCCTTCTTGGGAGCGGGAGAGGCACAGATACGCAGTATTTT. This encodes CASSLLGSGRGTDTQYF.